This T cell receptor (beta chain) was recovered during a study of CD8 T cells in Susac syndrome. CDR1 and CDR2 (germline): MRHNA, SNTAGT. The CDR3 length is 14 residues. V was shortened by 5 bases and J by 1 base, with 10 bases between the two germline ends. Random-hexamer reverse transcription was applied to about 0.45 to 1 ug RNA. In TCRdb, the immunoSEQ multiplex PCR reads were re-called with MiXCR into one record per CDR3 protein. Among 100,000 to 150,000 distinct CDR3 sequences listed, around 94% were seen once. This clonotype has only one observation. This receptor was obtained from a human donor with Susac syndrome. The genes are TRBV6-4 and TRBJ2-3, with D tentatively TRBD1 (6 bases). The sequenced sample consisted of CD8+ T cells from PBMCs. CDR3: CASSQGSGTDTQYF. The CDR3 bases are TGTGCCAGCAGTCAGGGGAGCGGCACAGATACGCAGTATTTT.